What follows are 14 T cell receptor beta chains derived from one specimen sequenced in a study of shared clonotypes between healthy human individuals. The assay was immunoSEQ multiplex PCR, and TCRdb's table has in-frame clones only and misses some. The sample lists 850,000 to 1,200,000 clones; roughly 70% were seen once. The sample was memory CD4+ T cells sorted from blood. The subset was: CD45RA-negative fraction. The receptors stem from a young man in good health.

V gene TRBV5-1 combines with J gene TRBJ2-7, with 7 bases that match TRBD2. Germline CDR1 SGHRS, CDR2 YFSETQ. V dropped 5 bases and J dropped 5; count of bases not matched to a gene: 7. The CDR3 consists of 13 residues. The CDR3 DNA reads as TGCGCCAGCAGGGAAATACTAGCGAACGAGCAGTACTTC. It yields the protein CASREILANEQYF.

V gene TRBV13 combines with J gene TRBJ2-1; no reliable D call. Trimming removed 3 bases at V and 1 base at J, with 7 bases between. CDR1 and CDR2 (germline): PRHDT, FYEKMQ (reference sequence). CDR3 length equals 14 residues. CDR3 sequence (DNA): TGTGCCAGCAGCTTGGGTAGATCCTACAATGAGCAGTTCTTC. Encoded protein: CASSLGRSYNEQFF.

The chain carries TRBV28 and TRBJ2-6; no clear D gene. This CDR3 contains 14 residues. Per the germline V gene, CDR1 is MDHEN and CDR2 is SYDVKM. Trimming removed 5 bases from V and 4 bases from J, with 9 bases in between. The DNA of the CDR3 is TGTGCCAGCAGTCCCCCCGTAGGGGCCAACGTCCTGACTTTC. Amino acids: CASSPPVGANVLTF. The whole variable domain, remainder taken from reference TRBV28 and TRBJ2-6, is DVKVTQSSRYLVKRTGEKVFLECVQDMDHENMFWYRQDPGLGLRLIYFSYDVKMKEKGDIPEGYSVSREKKERFSLILESASTNQTSMYLCASSPPVGANVLTFGAGSRLTVL.

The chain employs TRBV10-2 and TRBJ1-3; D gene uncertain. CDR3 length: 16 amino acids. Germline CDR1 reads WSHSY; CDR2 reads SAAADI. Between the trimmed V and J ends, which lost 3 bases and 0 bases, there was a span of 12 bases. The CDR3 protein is CASSELETFSGNTIYF. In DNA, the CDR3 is TGCGCCAGCAGTGAACTCGAGACCTTCTCTGGAAACACCATATATTTT.

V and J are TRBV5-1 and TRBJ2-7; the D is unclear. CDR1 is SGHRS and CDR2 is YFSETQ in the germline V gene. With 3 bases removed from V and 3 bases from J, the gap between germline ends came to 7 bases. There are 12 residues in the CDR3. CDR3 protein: CASSSQNYEQYF. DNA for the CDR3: TGCGCCAGCAGCTCCCAGAACTACGAGCAGTACTTC.

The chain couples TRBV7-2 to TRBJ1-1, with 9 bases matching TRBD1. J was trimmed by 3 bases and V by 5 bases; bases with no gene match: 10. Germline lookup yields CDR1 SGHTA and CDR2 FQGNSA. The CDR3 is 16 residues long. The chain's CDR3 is CASSARDRGRYTEAFF. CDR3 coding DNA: TGTGCCAGCAGCGCCCGAGACAGGGGGAGATACACTGAAGCTTTCTTT.

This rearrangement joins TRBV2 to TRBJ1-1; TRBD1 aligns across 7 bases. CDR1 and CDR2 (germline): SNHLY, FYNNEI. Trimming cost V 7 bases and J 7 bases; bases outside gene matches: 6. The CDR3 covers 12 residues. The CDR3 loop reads CASNGDRSEAFF. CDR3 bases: TGTGCCAGCAATGGGGACAGAAGTGAAGCTTTCTTT.

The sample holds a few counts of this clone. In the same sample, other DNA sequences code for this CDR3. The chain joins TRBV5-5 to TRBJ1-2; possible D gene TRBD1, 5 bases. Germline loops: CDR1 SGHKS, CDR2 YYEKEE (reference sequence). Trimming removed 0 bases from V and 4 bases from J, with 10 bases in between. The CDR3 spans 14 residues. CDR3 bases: TGTGCCAGCAGCTTGGGAACAGGTCCCTATGGCTACACCTTC. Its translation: CASSLGTGPYGYTF.

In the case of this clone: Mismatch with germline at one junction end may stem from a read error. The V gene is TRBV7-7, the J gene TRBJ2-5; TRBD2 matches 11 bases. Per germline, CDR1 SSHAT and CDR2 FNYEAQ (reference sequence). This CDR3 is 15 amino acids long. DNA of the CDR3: TGTGCTAGCAGCTCCCTTGGACTAGCGGGAGAGACCCAGTACTTC. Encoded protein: CASSSLGLAGETQYF.

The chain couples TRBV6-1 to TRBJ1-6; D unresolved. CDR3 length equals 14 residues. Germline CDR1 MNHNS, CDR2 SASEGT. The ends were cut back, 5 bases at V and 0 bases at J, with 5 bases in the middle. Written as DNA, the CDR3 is TGTGCCAGCAGTCCGAGCTCCTATAATTCACCCCTCCACTTT. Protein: CASSPSSYNSPLHF.

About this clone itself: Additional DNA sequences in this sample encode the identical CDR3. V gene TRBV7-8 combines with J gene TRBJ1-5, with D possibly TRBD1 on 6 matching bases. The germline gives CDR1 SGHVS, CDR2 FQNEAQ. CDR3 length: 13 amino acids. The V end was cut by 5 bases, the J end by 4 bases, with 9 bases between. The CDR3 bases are TGTGCCAGCAGCCGGACAGAAAATCAGCCCCAGCATTTT. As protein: CASSRTENQPQHF.

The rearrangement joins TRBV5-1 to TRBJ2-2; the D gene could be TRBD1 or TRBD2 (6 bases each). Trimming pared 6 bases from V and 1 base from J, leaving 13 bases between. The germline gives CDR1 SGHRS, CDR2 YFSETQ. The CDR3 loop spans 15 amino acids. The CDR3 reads CASTPRGLNTGELFF. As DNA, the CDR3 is TGCGCCAGCACCCCCAGGGGACTGAACACCGGGGAGCTGTTTTTT.

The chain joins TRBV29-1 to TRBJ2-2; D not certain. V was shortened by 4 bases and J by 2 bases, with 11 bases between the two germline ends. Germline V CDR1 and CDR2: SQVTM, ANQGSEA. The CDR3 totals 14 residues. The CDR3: CSVGTTGNTGELFF. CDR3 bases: TGCAGCGTTGGCACTACTGGAAACACCGGGGAGCTGTTTTTT.

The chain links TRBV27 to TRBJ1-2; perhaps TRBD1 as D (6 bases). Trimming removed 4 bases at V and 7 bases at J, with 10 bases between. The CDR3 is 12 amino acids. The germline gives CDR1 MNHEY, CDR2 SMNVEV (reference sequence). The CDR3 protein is CASSSPGAGYTF. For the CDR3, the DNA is TGTGCCAGCAGTTCCCCAGGGGCTGGCTACACCTTC.